These 17 T cell receptor beta chains share one sample of origin, sequenced in a study of blood T cell repertoires in COVID-19. The protocol was immunoSEQ multiplex PCR, while the TCRdb copy is restricted to in-frame clones and leaves out a portion. The sample contains about 82,000 clones, just under 85% of which appear only once. Sequencing input: peripheral blood. Every receptor here comes from a man older than 75 with active or convalescent COVID-19.

CDR3 sequence reads: CATSDLQVGFVPGTGAEQYV. The CDR3 region has the DNA TGTGCCACCAGTGATTTGCAAGTAGGGTTCGTGCCCGGGACAGGGGCCGAGCAGTACGTC. The chain couples TRBV24-1 to TRBJ2-7; TRBD1 agrees at 10 bases. Per the germline V gene, CDR1 is KGHDR and CDR2 is SFDVKD. This CDR3 spans 20 amino acids. Trimming cost V 0 bases and J 6 bases; bases outside gene matches: 19.

The J gene is TRBJ1-1, the V gene TRBV19, with TRBD1 matching 10 bases. The CDR3 contains 16 residues. The V gene end was trimmed by 4 bases and the J gene end by 5 bases; junction bases not matched to a gene: 10. In germline, CDR1 is LNHDA, CDR2 SQIVND (reference sequence). CDR3 protein: CASSTNRDRGQTEAFF. The DNA of the CDR3 is TGTGCCAGTAGTACTAACCGGGACAGGGGACAAACTGAAGCTTTCTTT.

This sequence joins TRBV7-9 and TRBJ2-1; 8 nucleotides match TRBD2. The CDR3 is 14 amino acids. The germline CDR1 and CDR2 sequences are SEHNR and FQNEAQ (reference sequence). V lost 4 bases to trimming and J lost 6 bases; unmatched junction nucleotides: 5. This CDR3 is CASSSLADLNEQFF. For the CDR3, the DNA is TGTGCCAGCAGCTCACTAGCGGACCTCAATGAGCAGTTCTTC. Combining the CDR3 with reference TRBV7-9 and TRBJ2-1 gives the whole variable domain DTGVSQNPRHKITKRGQNVTFRCDPISEHNRLYWYRQTLGQGPEFLTYFQNEAQLEKSRLLSDRFSAERPKGSFSTLEIQRTEQGDSAMYLCASSSLADLNEQFFGPGTRLTVL.

This chain links TRBV6-5 with TRBJ2-5; D is perhaps TRBD1 (6 bases). Between the trimmed V and J ends, which lost 0 bases and 5 bases, there was a span of 16 bases. CDR1 and CDR2 from the germline V gene are MNHEY and SVGAGI. The CDR3 loop spans 16 amino acids. CDR3: CASSYSVSGAKETQYF. The CDR3 region has the DNA TGTGCCAGCAGTTACTCGGTATCAGGGGCCAAGGAGACCCAGTACTTC.

The chain is built from TRBV21-1 and TRBJ2-5; the table names TRBD2, a call not compared with the DNA. TRBV21-1 is given as a pseudogene. The CDR3 sequence is 16 residues long. DNA of the CDR3: TGTGCCAGCAGCAAAGGAGGTGGCAGACACCAAGAGACCCAGTACTTC. Translated, it gives CASSKGGGRHQETQYF.

The chain's CDR3 is CASSKVQSLLRSNQPQHF. The CDR3, as DNA: TGTGCCAGCAGCAAAGTTCAGTCATTGTTGAGGAGCAATCAGCCCCAGCATTTT. The chain recombines TRBV21-1 with TRBJ1-5. TRBV21-1 is described as a pseudogene. The CDR3 is made up of 18 amino acids.

This chain links TRBV6-5 with TRBJ1-1; D not certain. The CDR3 has 14 residues. The germline V gene has CDR1 MNHEY and CDR2 SVGAGI. The germline V and J ends were trimmed by 6 bases and 0 bases, with 11 bases remaining between them. This CDR3 reads CASSNLVMNTEAFF. CDR3 DNA sequence: TGTGCCAGCAGCAACTTGGTGATGAACACTGAAGCTTTCTTT.

The chain carries TRBV4-1 and TRBJ2-7; tentative D call: TRBD2 (6 bases). CDR1 MGHRA and CDR2 YSYEKL come from the germline V gene. CDR3 length: 15 residues. Between the trimmed V and J ends, which lost 5 bases and 0 bases, there was a span of 14 bases. The DNA of the CDR3 is TGCGCCAGCAGCTTTAAGCTGGGGGGCTCCTACGAGCAGTACGTC. This codes for CASSFKLGGSYEQYV.

In DNA form, the CDR3 reads TGCAGCGTCGCATCCCGGGGGGGCTCCTACAATGAGCAGTTCTTC. This gives the protein CSVASRGGSYNEQFF. The chain carries TRBV29-1 and TRBJ2-1; TRBD2 aligns across 8 bases. V lost 6 bases and J lost 0; bases outside the gene matches: 7. This CDR3 spans 15 amino acids. The germline gives CDR1 SQVTM, CDR2 ANQGSEA.

This chain connects TRBV5-1 to TRBJ1-1; D is ambiguous. This CDR3 region has 12 residues. V was pared by 1 base and J by 6 bases, with 7 bases between. Germline lookup yields CDR1 SGHRS and CDR2 YFSETQ. This CDR3 is CASSLPSPEAFF. The CDR3, as DNA: TGCGCCAGCAGCTTGCCGAGTCCTGAAGCTTTCTTT.

The chain uses TRBV28 and TRBJ1-1; D is uncertain. Trimming stripped 2 bases from V and 3 bases from J, with 10 bases between. The CDR3 runs to 14 residues. In germline, CDR1 is MDHEN, CDR2 SYDVKM. DNA for the CDR3: TGTGCCAGCAGTTTAGCCGGTGAGGACACTGAAGCTTTCTTT. Its translation is CASSLAGEDTEAFF.

This chain connects TRBV6-4 to TRBJ2-3; the match to TRBD1 covers 10 bases. V shed 7 bases, J shed 6 bases, and the junction held 13 bases outside the gene matches. Germline V gives CDR1 MRHNA, CDR2 SNTAGT. CDR3 length: 16 residues. The CDR3 nucleotides are TGTGCCAGCAAACACTCCGGGACAGGGGCCGAGGATACGCAGTATTTT. As protein: CASKHSGTGAEDTQYF.

The J gene is TRBJ2-6, the V gene TRBV6-1, with 10 nucleotides matching TRBD1. The germline V gene has CDR1 MNHNS and CDR2 SASEGT. This CDR3 comprises 17 residues. V dropped 4 bases and J dropped 5; count of bases not matched to a gene: 8. The CDR3 spells CASSVRDRGVWANVLTF. The CDR3 nucleotides read TGTGCCAGCAGTGTCCGGGACAGGGGCGTCTGGGCCAACGTCCTGACTTTC.

V and J are TRBV5-1 and TRBJ1-1; D not certain. The germline gives CDR1 SGHRS, CDR2 YFSETQ. This CDR3 is 12 amino acids long. The V gene lost 0 bases and the J gene lost 6 bases, with 6 bases spanning the gap. The CDR3 is CASSLDFSEAFF. As DNA, the CDR3 is TGCGCCAGCAGCTTGGATTTCTCTGAAGCTTTCTTT.

This rearrangement joins TRBV7-2 to TRBJ2-2; D remains ambiguous. Looked up from germline, CDR1 is SGHTA and CDR2 is FQGNSA. The CDR3 covers 14 residues. V was pared by 2 bases and J by 2 bases, with 6 bases between. The CDR3 sequence is CASSLRSNTGELFF. CDR3 coding DNA: TGTGCCAGCAGCTTACGGAGTAACACCGGGGAGCTGTTTTTT. Filled out from reference TRBV7-2 and TRBJ2-2, the complete variable domain reads GAGVSQSPSNKVTEKGKDVELRCDPISGHTALYWYRQSLGQGLEFLIYFQGNSAPDKSGLPSDRFSAERTGGSVSTLTIQRTQQEDSAVYLCASSLRSNTGELFFGEGSRLTVL.

The chain couples TRBV15 to TRBJ1-2; perhaps TRBD1 as D (5 bases). Germline CDR1 and CDR2: LNHNV and YYDKDF (reference sequence). The CDR3 is 15 amino acids. Trimming took 0 bases from V and 4 from J, leaving 12 bases between them. In DNA, the CDR3 is TGTGCCACCAGCAGAGATGGGAGGGGCCTCTATGGCTACACCTTC. Its protein is CATSRDGRGLYGYTF. Full variable domain (outside the CDR3, taken from reference TRBV15 and TRBJ1-2): DAMVIQNPRYQVTQFGKPVTLSCSQTLNHNVMYWYQQKSSQAPKLLFHYYDKDFNNEADTPDNFQSRRPNTSFCFLDIRSPGLGDTAMYLCATSRDGRGLYGYTFGSGTRLTVV.

Regarding this clone: This sample includes further DNA sequences coding for the same CDR3. The chain employs TRBV14 and TRBJ2-3; D is ambiguous. Per the germline V gene, CDR1 is SGHDN and CDR2 is FVKESK. The CDR3 contains 12 residues. Between the trimmed V and J ends, which lost 1 base and 5 bases, there was a span of 4 bases. The CDR3 region is CASSQVRDTQYF. Here the CDR3 DNA reads TGTGCCAGCAGCCAAGTCAGAGATACGCAGTATTTT.